Each of the 8 T cell receptor beta chains below was sequenced from the same sample in a study of spatial heterogeneity in lung cancer (dated by TCRdb to the late 2010s). What this sample's time point label stands for: sample taken at primary tumor resection. Whole RNA extracted from tumor and nontumor lung tissue, or from cryopreserved PBMC samples, was used for TCR sequencing without cell sorting. Library creation used 5' RACE. Sequencing was carried out with a NextSeq 500. TCRdb reran the public reads through fastp at Q25 and MiXCR, keeping productive beta chains. Every distinct CDR3 protein forms one entry, paired with its most common genes and DNA. This sample gives fewer than 55,000 distinct CDR3 sequences in total; roughly 7.6% of them show up just once. The ten most abundant clones make up around 13% of the sample. The material was PBMCs, obtained at surgery. These receptors all stem from a female donor with early-stage non-small cell lung cancer.

This clonotype was seen more than once but under ten times. This chain links TRBV6-2 or TRBV6-3 with TRBJ2-2; possible D gene TRBD1, 5 bases. The CDR3 loop spans 15 amino acids. CDR1 and CDR2 from the germline V gene are MNHEY and SVGEGT. V dropped 5 bases and J dropped 1 base, with 11 bases sitting between them. The CDR3 here is CASSPSRGNTGELFF. The CDR3 DNA is TGTGCCAGCAGTCCATCAAGGGGGAACACCGGGGAGCTGTTTTTT.

This clonotype appeared a few times. This chain uses TRBV5-4 with TRBJ1-3; 9 bases are shared with TRBD1. CDR1 is SGHNT, CDR2 YYREEE, per germline (reference sequence). The V gene end was trimmed by 4 bases and the J gene end by 5 bases; junction bases not matched to a gene: 4. The length of the CDR3 is 14 residues. In nucleotides, the CDR3 is TGTGCCAGCAGCGCGGGACAGGGTAGAAACACCATATATTTT. This gives the protein CASSAGQGRNTIYF.

The chain has TRBV23-1 and TRBJ2-1; D may match TRBD1 or TRBD2 (5 bases each). TRBV23-1 is classed as an ORF, of uncertain function. This CDR3 is built from 17 residues. The V and J ends lost 2 bases and 5 bases respectively, with 19 bases between them. CDR3 DNA: TGCGCCAGCAGTCAAGCCCCCGGGACGCCGGTGAACAATGAGCAGTTCTTC. Translating it yields CASSQAPGTPVNNEQFF.

V usage is TRBV5-1 and J usage is TRBJ2-1, with D perhaps TRBD2 (7 bases). CDR1 and CDR2 (germline): SGHRS, YFSETQ. This CDR3 contains 15 residues. V was shortened by 3 bases and J by 8 bases, with 18 bases between the two germline ends. Written as DNA, the CDR3 is TGCGCCAGCAGCTCAGGGACGGGGGGCATCGATGAGCAGTTCTTC. It specifies CASSSGTGGIDEQFF.

This clonotype was recorded a few times. The gene calls are TRBV3-1 and TRBJ2-1, with 11 bases lining up with TRBD2. V was pared by 4 bases and J by 4 bases, with 6 bases of the junction left unmatched. CDR1 is LGHDT and CDR2 is YNNKEL in the germline V gene (reference sequence). The CDR3 extends over 16 amino acids. CDR3 sequence (DNA): TGTGCCAGCAGCCCCGAAACTAGCGGGGGATACAATGAGCAGTTCTTC. Its protein product is CASSPETSGGYNEQFF.

This clonotype was picked up many times. The V and J genes are TRBV5-1 and TRBJ1-2; D not certain. V lost 0 bases and J lost 2, with 5 bases in between. The CDR3 spans 13 residues. The germline CDR1 and CDR2 sequences are SGHRS and YFSETQ. The CDR3 reads CASSLGRNYGYTF. Here the CDR3 DNA reads TGCGCCAGCAGCTTGGGGAGGAACTATGGCTACACCTTC.

This clonotype was recorded at least ten times. The V and J genes are TRBV5-1 and TRBJ2-3, with a possible D match to TRBD2 (6 bases). This CDR3 is 16 amino acids long. V lost 4 bases, J lost 0 bases, and 15 bases lay in between. CDR1 SGHRS and CDR2 YFSETQ come from the germline V gene. The CDR3 DNA sequence: TGCGCCAGCAGCATCGGGACTCGCACTAGCACAGATACGCAGTATTTT. It specifies CASSIGTRTSTDTQYF.

The chain is built from TRBV18 and TRBJ2-6; 10 bases map to TRBD1. The germline gives CDR1 KGHSH, CDR2 LQKENI. The CDR3 is 18 residues long. Unmatched junction bases numbered 8, after V lost 2 bases and J lost 4 bases. DNA for the CDR3: TGTGCCAGCTCACCAGCCCCGGGACAGGGGACAGGGGCCAACGTCCTGACTTTC. The encoded protein is CASSPAPGQGTGANVLTF.